One and the same sample provided the 21 T cell receptor beta chains below, sequenced in a study of T cells after yellow fever vaccination (dated by TCRdb to the late 2010s). This sample's treatment or condition label indicates: live attenuated yellow fever vaccine strain. To prepare the library, 5' RACE was applied. The reads were generated on an Illumina HiSeq 2500. TCRdb reanalyzed the raw reads on its own, using fastp at Q25 for trimming and MiXCR for clone calling, and kept in-frame beta chains. Every CDR3 protein is listed once, alongside the most common genes and DNA of its rows. The sample contains about 500,000 distinct CDR3 sequences, roughly a sixth of them found a single time. Clones ranked in the top ten supply approximately 15% of the sample. Sequencing used PBMCs, obtained 5 days after the first yellow fever vaccination. The receptor set was obtained from a man aged 18-30 years who received the YFV17D yellow fever vaccine.

The chain couples TRBV5-4 to TRBJ1-1; 7 positions match TRBD1. Looked up from germline, CDR1 is SGHNT and CDR2 is YYREEE (reference sequence). J lost 5 bases, V lost 2 bases, and 6 bases had no gene match. The CDR3 has 14 residues. The CDR3 loop is CASSFYDRDTEAFF. The DNA for the CDR3 is TGTGCCAGCAGCTTCTACGACAGGGATACTGAAGCTTTCTTT. Full variable domain (remainder filled in from reference TRBV5-4 and TRBJ1-1): ETGVTQSPTHLIKTRGQQVTLRCSSQSGHNTVSWYQQALGQGPQFIFQYYREEENGRGNFPPRFSGLQFPNYSSELNVNALELDDSALYLCASSFYDRDTEAFFGQGTRLTVV.

This clonotype came up a few times. V gene TRBV5-6 combines with J gene TRBJ2-1; D may be TRBD2 (6 bases). V shed 1 base and J shed 0 bases, with 11 bases lying between them. From germline, CDR1 is SGHDT and CDR2 YYEEEE. The CDR3 has 16 amino acids. Here the CDR3 reads CASSLSVGSSYNEQFF. DNA of the CDR3: TGTGCCAGCAGCTTGTCTGTCGGGAGCTCCTACAATGAGCAGTTCTTC.

V usage is TRBV5-5 and J usage is TRBJ1-2; no definite D call. The V gene lost 0 bases and the J gene lost 6 bases, with 12 bases spanning the gap. The CDR3 consists of 14 residues. Germline V lookup: CDR1 SGHKS, CDR2 YYEKEE (reference sequence). CDR3 loop: CASSLGTALDGYTF. The CDR3 DNA sequence: TGTGCCAGCAGCTTGGGTACAGCCTTGGATGGCTACACCTTC.

The V gene is TRBV25-1, the J gene TRBJ2-2; D might be TRBD1 (5 bases). Trimming cost V 4 bases and J 0 bases, with 18 bases left between them. From germline, CDR1 is MGHDK and CDR2 SYGVNS. The CDR3 is 18 residues long. This chain's CDR3 is CASSAGYVGPANTGELFF. The CDR3 bases are TGTGCCAGCAGTGCCGGCTATGTGGGGCCCGCGAACACCGGGGAGCTGTTTTTT.

This clonotype was counted a few times. This chain connects TRBV12-3 or TRBV12-4 to TRBJ1-1, with TRBD1 matching over 9 bases. V shed 6 bases, J shed 0 bases, and the junction held 2 bases outside the gene matches. CDR3 size: 14 residues. For the CDR3, the DNA is TGTGCCAGCAGACAGGGGGCCGTGAACACTGAAGCTTTCTTT. Protein: CASRQGAVNTEAFF.

This clonotype was seen repeatedly, ten times or more. The CDR3 region has the DNA TGCGCCAGCAGCTGGCCCCCTGGGAGCTCCTACAATGAGCAGTTCTTC. Translation gives CASSWPPGSSYNEQFF. This chain links TRBV5-1 with TRBJ2-1, with D possibly TRBD2 on 5 matching bases. Trimming shortened V by 3 bases and J by 0 bases, and 13 bases separated the two germline ends. The germline V gene encodes CDR1 SGHRS and CDR2 YFSETQ. The CDR3 contains 16 residues. Full variable domain (outside the CDR3, taken from reference TRBV5-1 and TRBJ2-1): KAGVTQTPRYLIKTRGQQVTLSCSPISGHRSVSWYQQTPGQGLQFLFEYFSETQRNKGNFPGRFSGRQFSNSRSEMNVSTLELGDSALYLCASSWPPGSSYNEQFFGPGTRLTVL.

The chain combines TRBV24-1 with TRBJ2-5, with 9 positions matching TRBD2. The V and J ends lost 8 bases and 5 bases, in that order; junction bases with no gene match: 14. This CDR3 region has 16 residues. Germline V gene lookup returns CDR1 KGHDR and CDR2 SFDVKD. The CDR3 DNA sequence: TGTGCCACCACTGACCCCGCGGGGGGGCGTGGGGAGACCCAGTACTTC. Translation gives CATTDPAGGRGETQYF.

This chain links TRBV4-3 with TRBJ1-2; D perhaps matches TRBD1 (5 bases). Trimming removed 1 base from V and 4 bases from J, with 16 bases in between. CDR1 LGHNA and CDR2 YSLEER come from the germline V gene. The CDR3 is 16 amino acids. CDR3 loop: CASSQAGFQRGYGYTF. The CDR3 DNA is TGCGCCAGCAGCCAAGCAGGGTTTCAGCGTGGCTATGGCTACACCTTC.

The sample holds a few counts of this clonotype. The genes are TRBV18 and TRBJ1-2; tentatively, D is TRBD1 (5 bases). V dropped 6 bases and J dropped 8 bases, with 22 bases sitting between them. CDR1 and CDR2 (germline): KGHSH, LQKENI. CDR3 size: 15 residues. Written as DNA, the CDR3 is TGTGCCAGCTCGTCCGGGGACGGCAATAACAGGGGCTACACCTTC. This gives the protein CASSSGDGNNRGYTF.

This clonotype was detected only a few times. The rearrangement joins TRBV19 to TRBJ2-3; D unclear. V lost 3 bases to trimming and J lost 5 bases, with 12 bases between them. The CDR3 runs 14 residues. Germline loops: CDR1 LNHDA, CDR2 SQIVND (reference sequence). The CDR3 reads CASSIDRVGDTQYF. The CDR3 DNA sequence: TGTGCCAGTAGTATTGACCGGGTGGGAGATACGCAGTATTTT.

This clonotype was detected only a few times. CDR3 amino acids: CASSQDLAGGEETQYF. CDR3 in DNA: TGTGCCAGCAGCCAAGATCTAGCGGGGGGGGAAGAGACCCAGTACTTC. The chain employs TRBV4-2 and TRBJ2-5, with TRBD2 matching 12 bases. The CDR3 extends over 16 amino acids. V lost 0 bases, J lost 3 bases, and 2 bases stayed unmatched. CDR1 and CDR2 from the germline V gene are LGHNA and YNFKEQ.

The rearrangement joins TRBV11-1 to TRBJ2-7, with 7 nucleotides matching TRBD1. V was pared by 4 bases and J by 0 bases, with 15 bases of the junction left unmatched. The CDR3 totals 18 residues. Germline assignment: CDR1 SGHAT and CDR2 FQDESV (reference sequence). CDR3 DNA sequence: TGTGCCAGCAGCTCCGGGTATATCGGACAGGAGGACTCCTACGAGCAGTACGTC. Translated, it gives CASSSGYIGQEDSYEQYV.

This clonotype was detected ten times or more. This chain joins TRBV20-1 and TRBJ2-2, with D hard to call. The CDR3 sequence is 12 residues long. Between the trimmed V and J ends, which lost 3 bases and 6 bases, there was a span of 8 bases. The germline V gene encodes CDR1 DFQATT and CDR2 SNEGSKA (reference sequence). CDR3 in amino acids: CSASPGSGELFF. The CDR3 DNA reads as TGCAGTGCTAGTCCCGGGTCCGGGGAGCTGTTTTTT.

This clonotype was observed a few times. The V and J genes are TRBV4-1 and TRBJ1-5, with a tentative D call TRBD1 (5 bases). V was cut by 3 bases and J by 6 bases, with 12 bases left in between. CDR1 MGHRA and CDR2 YSYEKL come from the germline V gene. CDR3 size: 14 residues. The CDR3 DNA reads TGCGCCAGCAGCCATACCCAGGGTGGTCAGCCCCAGCATTTT. Translating it yields CASSHTQGGQPQHF.

In its sample, this clonotype was seen a few times. The V and J genes are TRBV6-1 and TRBJ1-2; D is perhaps TRBD1 (5 bases). The CDR3 spans 14 residues. CDR1 and CDR2 from the germline V gene are MNHNS and SASEGT. Trimming took 4 bases from V and 7 from J, leaving 16 bases between them. CDR3 sequence: CASSALQGTSGYTF. The CDR3 coding sequence is TGTGCCAGCAGTGCCCTCCAGGGTACAAGTGGCTACACCTTC.

This clonotype has more than one count but fewer than ten. V is TRBV5-6 and J is TRBJ1-2, with a possible D match to TRBD1 (6 bases). The CDR3 loop spans 15 amino acids. Between the trimmed V and J ends, which lost 3 bases and 4 bases, there was a span of 16 bases. Germline assignment: CDR1 SGHDT and CDR2 YYEEEE. The CDR3 sequence: CASSSDTQGAYGYTF. The CDR3 region has the DNA TGTGCCAGCAGCTCGGACACACAGGGTGCCTATGGCTACACCTTC.

The V gene is TRBV7-3, the J gene TRBJ2-7, with TRBD1 matching over 8 bases. Trimming at V came to 5 bases and at J to 4 bases, leaving 7 bases not matched to a gene. Per the germline V gene, CDR1 is SGHTA and CDR2 is FQGTGA. The CDR3 has 14 residues. DNA for the CDR3: TGTGCCAGCAGCCTCCGCAGGGGGCAGTACGAGCAGTACTTC. Protein product: CASSLRRGQYEQYF.

This chain joins TRBV5-4 and TRBJ1-1; 7 bases are shared with TRBD1. The ends lost 2 bases at V and 2 bases at J; junction bases unmatched: 3. The CDR3 sequence is 14 residues long. Germline V gene lookup returns CDR1 SGHNT and CDR2 YYREEE (reference sequence). CDR3 residues: CASSFYRGNTEAFF. CDR3 in DNA: TGTGCCAGCAGCTTTTACAGGGGAAACACTGAAGCTTTCTTT.

The chain joins TRBV5-1 to TRBJ2-7; D not resolved. Germline CDR1 and CDR2: SGHRS and YFSETQ. The V end was cut by 4 bases, the J end by 0 bases, with 14 bases between. This CDR3 is 15 amino acids long. The CDR3 spells CASSVQPPPSYEQYF. CDR3 in DNA: TGCGCCAGCAGCGTCCAACCGCCCCCCTCCTACGAGCAGTACTTC.

V usage is TRBV11-3 and J usage is TRBJ2-2, with 7 nucleotides matching TRBD2. The V gene end was trimmed by 2 bases and the J gene end by 6 bases; junction bases not matched to a gene: 6. In germline, CDR1 is SGHNT, CDR2 YENEEA. The CDR3 is 15 amino acids. CDR3 in DNA: TGTGCCAGCAGCTTATTAGTTGCGGGGGCCGGGGAGCTGTTTTTT. This sequence encodes CASSLLVAGAGELFF.

J is TRBJ2-7 and V is TRBV21-1; TRBD1 is the table's D call and was not checked against the DNA. TRBV21-1 is a pseudogene. The CDR3 consists of 15 residues. The CDR3 sequence is CASSKETGEAYEQYF. CDR3 DNA: TGTGCCAGCAGCAAAGAAACAGGGGAAGCCTACGAGCAGTACTTC.